Presented here are 5 T cell receptor beta chains from one specimen sequenced in a study of T cell responses to AZD1222 COVID-19 vaccine. Data came from immunoSEQ multiplex PCR; TCRdb stores just in-frame clones and leaves some out. The sample includes around 150,000 clones, around 90% of them seen just once. The sample here was peripheral blood, taken on day 0 of AZD1222 vaccination. The source of these receptors is an adult in good health.

The CDR3 DNA reads TGTGCCAGTCGCGTGGGACAGCAAGGGAGTAGCAATCAGCCCCAGCATTTT. It translates to CASRVGQQGSSNQPQHF. The chain links TRBV19 to TRBJ1-5, with 7 nucleotides matching TRBD1. This CDR3 comprises 17 residues. V was clipped by 8 bases and J by 0 bases; unmatched bases: 13. Germline assignment: CDR1 LNHDA and CDR2 SQIVND (reference sequence). The entire variable domain, with the rest obtained from reference TRBV19 and TRBJ1-5, is as follows: DGGITQSPKYLFRKEGQNVTLSCEQNLNHDAMYWYRQDPGQGLRLIYYSQIVNDFQKGDIAEGYSVSREKKESFPLTVTSAQKNPTAFYLCASRVGQQGSSNQPQHFGDGTRLSIL.

V usage is TRBV7-2 and J usage is TRBJ2-7; D perhaps matches TRBD2 (5 bases). Germline assignment: CDR1 SGHTA and CDR2 FQGNSA. Trimming stripped 4 bases from V and 10 bases from J, with 17 bases between. This CDR3 has 13 amino acids. CDR3 protein: CASSSDTRRAQYF. CDR3 DNA sequence: TGTGCCAGCAGCTCCGACACTAGACGGGCCCAGTACTTC.

This chain joins TRBV7-9 and TRBJ2-7; D gene unclear. V was cut by 3 bases and J by 2 bases, with 5 bases left in between. Germline CDR1 reads SEHNR; CDR2 reads FQNEAQ (reference sequence). This CDR3 comprises 12 residues. CDR3 nucleotide sequence: TGTGCCAGCAGCTTCGTCGCCTACGAGCAGTACTTC. Protein product: CASSFVAYEQYF.

The genes are TRBV3-1 (or the pseudogene TRBV3-2) and TRBJ1-2; 7 bases are a match to TRBD1. V shed 0 bases, J shed 4 bases, and the junction held 8 bases outside the gene matches. In germline, CDR1 is LGHDT, CDR2 YNNKEL (reference sequence). The CDR3 sequence is 16 residues long. CDR3 nucleotide sequence: TGTGCCAGCAGCCAAGAACAGGGGAGCGGTGCCTATGGCTACACCTTC. The encoded protein is CASSQEQGSGAYGYTF.

The V call is TRBV7-8, the J call TRBJ1-2; D is uncertain. V was shortened by 1 base and J by 1 base, with 7 bases between the two germline ends. Germline CDR1 SGHVS, CDR2 FQNEAQ. The CDR3 consists of 14 residues. The CDR3 coding sequence is TGTGCCAGCAGCTTAGACCCACTTAACTATGGCTACACCTTC. As protein: CASSLDPLNYGYTF.